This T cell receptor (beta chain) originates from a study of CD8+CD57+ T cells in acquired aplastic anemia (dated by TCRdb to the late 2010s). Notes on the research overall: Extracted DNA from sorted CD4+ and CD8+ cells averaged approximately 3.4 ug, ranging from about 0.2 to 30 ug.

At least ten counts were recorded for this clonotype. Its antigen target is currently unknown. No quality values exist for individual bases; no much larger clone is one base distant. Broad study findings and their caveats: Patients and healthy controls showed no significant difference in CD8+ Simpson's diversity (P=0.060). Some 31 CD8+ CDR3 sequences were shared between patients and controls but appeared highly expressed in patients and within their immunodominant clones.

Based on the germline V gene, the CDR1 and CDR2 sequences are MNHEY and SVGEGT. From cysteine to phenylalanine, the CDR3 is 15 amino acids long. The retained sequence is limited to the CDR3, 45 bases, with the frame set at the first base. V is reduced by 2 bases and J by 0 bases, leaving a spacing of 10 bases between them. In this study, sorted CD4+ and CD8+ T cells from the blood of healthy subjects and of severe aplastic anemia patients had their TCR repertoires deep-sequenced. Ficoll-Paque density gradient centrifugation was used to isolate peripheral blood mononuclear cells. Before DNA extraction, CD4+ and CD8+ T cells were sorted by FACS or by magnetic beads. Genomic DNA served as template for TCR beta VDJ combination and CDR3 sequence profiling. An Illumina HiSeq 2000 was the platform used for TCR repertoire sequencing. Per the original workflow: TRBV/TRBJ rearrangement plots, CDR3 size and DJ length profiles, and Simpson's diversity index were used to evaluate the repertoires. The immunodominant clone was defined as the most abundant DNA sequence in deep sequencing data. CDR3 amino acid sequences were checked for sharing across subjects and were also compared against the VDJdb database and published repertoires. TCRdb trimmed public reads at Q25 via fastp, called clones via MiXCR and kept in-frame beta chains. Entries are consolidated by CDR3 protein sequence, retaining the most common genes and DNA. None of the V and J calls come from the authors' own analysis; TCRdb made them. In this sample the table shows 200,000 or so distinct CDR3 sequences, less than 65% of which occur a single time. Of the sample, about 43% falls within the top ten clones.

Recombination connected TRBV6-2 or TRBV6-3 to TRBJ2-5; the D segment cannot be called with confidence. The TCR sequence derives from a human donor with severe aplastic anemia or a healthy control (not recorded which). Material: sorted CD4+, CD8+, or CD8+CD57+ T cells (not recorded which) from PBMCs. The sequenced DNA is TGTGCCAGCAGTTACGGTGCGGAAGACCAAGAGACCCAGTACTTC. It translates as CASSYGAEDQETQYF.